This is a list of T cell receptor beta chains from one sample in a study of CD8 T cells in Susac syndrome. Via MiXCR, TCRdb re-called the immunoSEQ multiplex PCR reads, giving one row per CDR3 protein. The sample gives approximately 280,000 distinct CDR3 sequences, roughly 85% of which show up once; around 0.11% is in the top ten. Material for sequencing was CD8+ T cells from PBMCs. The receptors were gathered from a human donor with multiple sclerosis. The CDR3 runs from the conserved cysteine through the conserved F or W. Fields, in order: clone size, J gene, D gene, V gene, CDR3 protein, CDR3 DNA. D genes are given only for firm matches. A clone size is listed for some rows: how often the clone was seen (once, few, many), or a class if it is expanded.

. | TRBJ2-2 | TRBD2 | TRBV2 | CAAGSGRANSGELFF | TGTGCCGCGGGTAGCGGGAGGGCCAATTCCGGGGAGCTGTTTTTT
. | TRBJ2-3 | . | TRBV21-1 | CASSLGRFGLPKLPSTDTQYF | TGTGCCAGCAGCCTCGGGAGGTTCGGACTACCAAAGTTGCCTAGCACAGATACGCAGTATTTT
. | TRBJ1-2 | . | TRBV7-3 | CASSLTPRGGGTNGYTF | TGTGCCAGCAGCTTAACCCCACGGGGCGGAGGGACGAATGGCTACACCTTC
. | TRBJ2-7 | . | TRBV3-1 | CASSQDQDWSYEQYF | TGTGCCAGCAGCCAAGACCAGGACTGGTCCTACGAGCAGTACTTC
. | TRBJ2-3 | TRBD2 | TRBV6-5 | CASSWEGLTDTQYF | TGTGCCAGCAGTTGGGAGGGACTCACAGATACGCAGTATTTT
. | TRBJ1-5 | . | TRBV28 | CASSLFRSVDRSSQPQHF | TGTGCCAGCAGTTTATTTAGGAGTGTCGACAGGAGTAGTCAGCCCCAGCATTTT
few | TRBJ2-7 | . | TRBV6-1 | CASATGWSYEQYF | TGTGCCAGCGCAACAGGGTGGTCCTACGAGCAGTACTTC
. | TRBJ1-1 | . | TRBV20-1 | CSARGRRANTEAFF | TGCAGTGCTAGAGGTCGCAGGGCGAACACTGAAGCTTTCTTT
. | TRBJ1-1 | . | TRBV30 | CAWAKNTEAFF | TGTGCCTGGGCAAAGAACACTGAAGCTTTCTTT
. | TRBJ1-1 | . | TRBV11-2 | CASSTTLPTEAFF | TGTGCCAGCAGCACCACCCTCCCGACTGAAGCTTTCTTT
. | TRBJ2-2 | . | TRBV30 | CAWSVPGDDTGELFF | TGTGCCTGGAGTGTACCCGGGGACGACACCGGGGAGCTGTTTTTT
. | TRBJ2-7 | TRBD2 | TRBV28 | CASSSSPREGSYEQYF | TGTGCCAGCAGTTCGAGCCCCAGGGAGGGCTCCTACGAGCAGTACTTC
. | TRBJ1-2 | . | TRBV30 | CAWTLGDYGYTF | TGTGCCTGGACCCTTGGAGACTATGGCTACACCTTC
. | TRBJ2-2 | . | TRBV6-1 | CAGASPANTGELFF | TGTGCCGGAGCTAGCCCCGCGAACACCGGGGAGCTGTTTTTT
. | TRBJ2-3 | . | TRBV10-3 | CAISESKGGSADTQYF | TGTGCCATCAGTGAGTCTAAGGGGGGCAGCGCAGATACGCAGTATTTT
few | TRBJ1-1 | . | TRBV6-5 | CASSYTRRLNTEAFF | TGTGCCAGCAGTTACACCCGGCGGTTGAACACTGAAGCTTTCTTT
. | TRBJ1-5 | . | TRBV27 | CASSLSGGEVWQPQHF | TGTGCCAGCAGTTTATCGGGGGGGGAAGTATGGCAGCCCCAGCATTTT
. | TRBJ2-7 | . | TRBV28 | CASVDLGYEQYF | TGTGCCAGCGTAGATTTGGGCTACGAGCAGTACTTC
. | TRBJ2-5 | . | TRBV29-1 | CSVEGGRQETQYF | TGCAGCGTTGAGGGGGGTCGGCAAGAGACCCAGTACTTC
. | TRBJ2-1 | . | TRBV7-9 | CASSLIGVGFNEQFF | TGTGCCAGCAGCTTAATCGGAGTAGGGTTCAATGAGCAGTTCTTC
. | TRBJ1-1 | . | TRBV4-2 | CASSQPKYRFENTEAFF | TGTGCCAGCAGCCAACCTAAATACAGGTTCGAGAACACTGAAGCTTTCTTT
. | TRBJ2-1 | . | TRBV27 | CASSPALRRNEQFF | TGTGCCAGCAGTCCGGCTCTACGGAGGAATGAGCAGTTCTTC
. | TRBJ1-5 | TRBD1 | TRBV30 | CAWSKQGSRQPQHF | TGTGCCTGGAGTAAACAGGGGTCCCGTCAGCCCCAGCATTTT
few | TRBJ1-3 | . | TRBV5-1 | CASSLERSSGNTIYF | TGCGCCAGCAGCTTGGAACGCAGCTCTGGAAACACCATATATTTT
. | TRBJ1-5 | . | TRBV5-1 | CASSLVSGNQPQHF | TGCGCCAGCAGCTTGGTTTCGGGGAATCAGCCCCAGCATTTT
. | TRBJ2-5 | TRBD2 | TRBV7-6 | CASSLGGGGQETQYF | TGTGCCAGCAGCTTAGGAGGCGGGGGGCAAGAGACCCAGTACTTC
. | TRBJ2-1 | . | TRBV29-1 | CSVETPNYSYNEQFF | TGCAGCGTTGAAACCCCGAACTACTCCTACAATGAGCAGTTCTTC
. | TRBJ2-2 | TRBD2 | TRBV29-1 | CSVLTSGRRNAGELFF | TGCAGCGTTTTGACTAGCGGGAGGAGGAATGCCGGGGAGCTGTTTTTT
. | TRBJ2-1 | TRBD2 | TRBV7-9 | CASSGTGTVTSGNYNEQFF | TGTGCCAGCAGCGGAACCGGGACAGTCACTAGCGGGAACTACAATGAGCAGTTCTTC
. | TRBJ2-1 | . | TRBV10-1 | CASSEAGVGNEQFF | TGCGCCAGCAGTGAAGCGGGTGTGGGTAATGAGCAGTTCTTC
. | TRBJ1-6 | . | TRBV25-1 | CASSDPTDNSPLHF | TGTGCCAGCAGTGATCCCACCGATAATTCACCCCTCCACTTT
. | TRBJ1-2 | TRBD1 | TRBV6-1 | CASSQTWTGSYGYTF | TGTGCCAGCAGTCAAACGTGGACAGGGTCCTATGGCTACACCTTC
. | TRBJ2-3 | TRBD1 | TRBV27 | CASSYLRDRATDTQYF | TGTGCCAGCAGTTACCTCCGGGACAGGGCTACAGATACGCAGTATTTT
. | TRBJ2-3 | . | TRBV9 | CASSVEGDLDTQYF | TGTGCCAGCAGCGTAGAGGGGGATCTGGATACGCAGTATTTT
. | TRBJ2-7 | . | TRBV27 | CASSLSIRVGEQYF | TGTGCCAGCAGTTTATCCATCAGGGTCGGGGAGCAGTACTTC
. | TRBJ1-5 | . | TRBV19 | CASSIAAEGRPQHF | TGTGCCAGTAGTATAGCGGCAGAGGGAAGGCCCCAGCATTTT
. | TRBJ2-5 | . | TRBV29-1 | CSVVAGLGETQYF | TGCAGCGTTGTCGCGGGCCTGGGAGAGACCCAGTACTTC
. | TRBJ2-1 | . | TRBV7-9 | CASSLGETGSSYNEQFF | TGTGCCAGCAGCTTAGGGGAAACAGGGAGCTCCTACAATGAGCAGTTCTTC
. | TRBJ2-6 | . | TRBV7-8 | CASSLVGGPRGGANVLTF | TGTGCCAGCAGCTTAGTTGGAGGGCCTCGCGGTGGGGCCAACGTCCTGACTTTC
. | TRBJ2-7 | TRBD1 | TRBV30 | CAWSGHRGAYEQYF | TGTGCCTGGAGTGGTCACAGGGGAGCTTACGAGCAGTACTTC
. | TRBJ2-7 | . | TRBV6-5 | CASSYSVFSTGEQYF | TGTGCCAGCAGTTACTCGGTTTTTTCTACTGGCGAGCAGTACTTC
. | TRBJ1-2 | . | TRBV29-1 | CSVEEDGYGYTF | TGCAGCGTTGAAGAAGACGGCTATGGCTACACCTTC
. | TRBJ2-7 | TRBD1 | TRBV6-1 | CASSPWTGEQHEQYF | TGTGCCAGCAGTCCCTGGACAGGGGAACAGCACGAGCAGTACTTC
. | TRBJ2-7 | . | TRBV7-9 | CASSFLPTTYEQYF | TGTGCCAGCAGCTTCCTGCCGACTACCTACGAGCAGTACTTC
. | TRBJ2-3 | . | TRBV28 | CAIGSLLEGFTDTQYF | TGTGCCATCGGCTCCCTCCTAGAGGGGTTCACAGATACGCAGTATTTT
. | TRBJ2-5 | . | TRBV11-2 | CASSLDSGKTQYF | TGTGCCAGCAGCTTAGACAGCGGAAAGACCCAGTACTTC
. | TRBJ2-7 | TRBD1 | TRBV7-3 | CASSLRDSYEQYF | TGTGCCAGCAGCTTACGGGACAGCTACGAGCAGTACTTC
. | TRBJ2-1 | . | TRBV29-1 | CSVGELPRSYNEQFF | TGCAGCGTAGGGGAACTGCCCAGATCCTACAATGAGCAGTTCTTC
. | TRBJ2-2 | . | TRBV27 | CASGDRRDGELFF | TGTGCCAGCGGGGACCGCCGGGACGGGGAGCTGTTTTTT
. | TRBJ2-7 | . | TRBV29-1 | CSGWGQGKEQYF | TGCAGCGGGTGGGGCCAGGGGAAAGAGCAGTACTTC
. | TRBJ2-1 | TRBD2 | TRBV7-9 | CASSFLAGDSEQFF | TGTGCCAGCAGCTTCCTAGCGGGAGATTCCGAGCAGTTCTTC
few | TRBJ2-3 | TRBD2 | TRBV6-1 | CASSSPVSGLTDTQYF | TGTGCCAGCAGCTCCCCGGTTAGCGGGCTCACAGATACGCAGTATTTT
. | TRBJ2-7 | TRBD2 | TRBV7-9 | CASSLVRGLAGDYEQYF | TGTGCCAGCAGCTTAGTTCGGGGACTAGCGGGAGACTACGAGCAGTACTTC
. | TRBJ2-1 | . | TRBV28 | CASDRGHFYNEQFF | TGTGCCAGCGACCGAGGACACTTTTACAATGAGCAGTTCTTC
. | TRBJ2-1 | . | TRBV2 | CASSVSEKNYNEQFF | TGTGCCAGCAGTGTTTCCGAAAAAAACTACAATGAGCAGTTCTTC